This is a list of T cell receptor beta chains from one sample in a study of PD-1 blockade in classical Hodgkin lymphoma. Some clones are missing from TCRdb's copy, which holds only in-frame ones; the method was immunoSEQ multiplex PCR. The table records about 94,000 clones, roughly 89% of them present only once. The material sequenced was peripheral blood mononuclear cells (PBMCs), taken before the second cycle of nivolumab. The receptors were gathered from a human donor with classical Hodgkin lymphoma. Both conserved end residues are part of each CDR3. The size entry is marked missing in some rows and otherwise reads once, few, many or a size class.

len	abundance	v_gene	j_gene	CDR3aa
15	-	TRBV6-5	TRBJ1-3	CASSVGGGTGNTIYF
16	-	TRBV10-2	TRBJ2-4	CASSERVGPSGNIQYF
17	-	TRBV7-9	TRBJ2-3	CASSLDRLAGAWDTQYF
17	-	TRBV21-1	TRBJ2-7	CASSKVAREKSSYEQYF
14	once	TRBV27	TRBJ2-7	CASMVDGDTYEQYF
16	-	TRBV5-6	TRBJ1-5	CASSLGRQGANQPQHF
15	-	TRBV7-8	TRBJ2-7	CASSLGGGLTYEQYF
17	-	TRBV2	TRBJ1-3	CASSTILDSYSGNTIYF
15	-	TRBV6-1	TRBJ2-7	CASSGVTSPAYEQYF
12	-	TRBV6-1	TRBJ1-2	CASTLMGDGYTF
16	-	TRBV27	TRBJ2-3	CASSLSWLAGIDTQYF
15	-	TRBV7-9	TRBJ1-4	CASSPRSGSNEKLFF
14	-	TRBV11-3	TRBJ2-7	CASSQGQGAYEQYF
12	-	TRBV29-1	TRBJ2-7	CSVKDRAYEQYF
14	-	TRBV5-1	TRBJ2-2	CASRREPNTGELFF
14	-	TRBV18	TRBJ2-1	CASGTSGGYNEQFF
14	-	TRBV19	TRBJ1-5	CASRSGGWNQPQHF
15	once	TRBV7-3	TRBJ1-4	CASSATGGPNEKLFF
11	-	TRBV19	TRBJ2-7	CASSNRAEQYF
12	-	TRBV27	TRBJ2-7	CASSFIGHEQYF
13	-	TRBV5-5	TRBJ1-5	CASSLHSSQPQHF
16	few	TRBV7-9	TRBJ2-2	CASSLNVGPNTGELFF
13	-	TRBV7-8	TRBJ2-1	CASSPAAYNEQFF
13	few	TRBV19	TRBJ1-2	CASARESEKGYTF
13	once	TRBV11-2	TRBJ2-7	CASSSVAGAEQYF
16	once	TRBV25-1	TRBJ2-2	CASRRPGAANTGELFF
12	-	TRBV7-3	TRBJ1-2	CASSPGGGVYTF
13	-	TRBV5-1	TRBJ1-2	CASSSDRGSGYTF
15	-	TRBV5-1	TRBJ2-7	CASSPGQPMVYEQYF
14	-	TRBV19	TRBJ2-7	CASSIGTGEDEQYF
12	-	TRBV29-1	TRBJ1-2	CSVDEKGYGYTF
17	few	TRBV27	TRBJ1-5	CASSLEWGQGQGQPQHF
14	-	TRBV13	TRBJ1-1	CASSEAGTDVEAFF
15	-	TRBV6-1	TRBJ2-7	CASSDASRSSYEQYF
12	-	TRBV7-9	TRBJ1-5	CASSLAGQPQHF
14	once	TRBV29-1	TRBJ2-5	CSVATSGMWETQYF
14	-	TRBV4-1	TRBJ2-3	CAFSRDRYTDTQYF
12	-	TRBV30	TRBJ2-5	CAWSASQETQYF
19	once	TRBV16	TRBJ2-4	CASSQYPGMTSGVKNIQYF
15	-	TRBV10-3	TRBJ1-3	CAISESTGPGNTIYF
16	-	TRBV6-6	TRBJ2-3	CASSPGLAGVGDTQYF
16	-	TRBV7-6	TRBJ2-5	CASRQFGLAGGETQYF
16	-	TRBV7-9	TRBJ1-3	CASSLLRQSSGNTIYF
16	-	TRBV6-6	TRBJ1-1	CASSSNLGGGNTEAFF
14	-	TRBV9	TRBJ1-5	CASSAGGSNQPQHF
19	-	TRBV28	TRBJ1-2	CASKGGKGVVGLPNYGYTF